The T cell receptor (beta chain) under discussion was sequenced for a study of OX40 agonist ivuxolimab in advanced cancers. Study background: Hepatocellular carcinoma, melanoma, renal cell or head and neck cancer affected the dose-escalation patients. Checkpoint inhibitors had been given previously to under 50% of patients. Study findings and constraints: Patients with a partial response at 0.1-3.0 mg/kg had among the lowest clonal expansion.

Patients had blood sampled at baseline and again on cycle 4 day 1 and cycle 7 day 1. A word on this clone: Antigen specificity is unknown.

The table came from immunoSEQ multiplex PCR; TCRdb's copy has only in-frame clones and leaves some out. The sample lists roughly 77,000 clones; roughly 92% were seen once. CDR3 size: 14 residues. V shed 5 bases, J shed 4 bases, and the junction held 5 bases outside the gene matches. Germline V CDR1 and CDR2: KGHSH, LQKENI. The chain couples TRBV18 to TRBJ1-2; 9 bases are shared with TRBD1. The source of this sequence is an adult with an advanced solid tumor such as melanoma, head and neck, liver or kidney cancer. Specimen: CD4+ or CD8+ T cells sorted from blood, collected in a trial of the OX40 agonist ivuxolimab. CDR3 sequence: CASSVGQGIYGYTF. CDR3 bases: TGTGCCAGCTCAGTCGGACAGGGGATCTATGGCTACACCTTC.